The rows below give T cell receptor beta chains drawn from one sample of a study of OX40 agonist ivuxolimab in advanced cancers. Profiling relied on immunoSEQ multiplex PCR, and the TCRdb table lists in-frame clones only, not all of them. In the table there are fewer than 65,000 clones, 80% to 90% of which are singletons. The sample was CD4+ or CD8+ T cells sorted from blood, taken in a trial of the OX40 agonist ivuxolimab. Receptors originate from an adult with an advanced solid tumor such as melanoma, head and neck, liver or kidney cancer. CDR3s include the opening cysteine and the closing phenylalanine or tryptophan. Clone size is shown for a subset of rows, as once, few, many or a class of expanded clone.

-,TRBV19,CASSNPDTASTDTQYF
-,TRBV19,CASSISGRFTGELFF
-,TRBV4-2,CASSQTVTSGFYNEQFF
few,TRBV27,CASSLLSTGTPTGELFF
-,TRBV27,CASSRKYREPNTGELFF
once,TRBV6-4,CASSEQGGVTEAFF
few,TRBV28,CASSPQGAVNYGYTF
-,TRBV21-1,CASSKTVYSSYEQYF
few,TRBV5-1,CASSRVIAGDTQYF
-,TRBV19,CASRGAGQGASEQYF
-,TRBV30,CAWTSGSSGELFF
-,TRBV5-1,CASSLASGAEQYF
once,TRBV7-8,CASSFGGQTTGELFF
-,TRBV30,CAWSAHYEQYF
few,TRBV2,CATRQRAYEQYF
-,TRBV5-1,CASSPATEYNEQFF
once,TRBV30,CAWSVRTGGYTF
-,TRBV19,CASISSRRTGELFF
few,TRBV30,CAWRDNTEAFF
-,TRBV6-6,CASSQSTRETQYF
-,TRBV27,CASSSQTAGANVLTF
-,TRBV21-1,CASVPRGQGYGYTF
-,TRBV7-3,CASSSEGQGASEAFF
few,TRBV5-4,CASSPPGRADNEQFF
-,TRBV5-1,CASSELAEDEQFF
-,TRBV6-1,CASSLGQGPYNEQFF
-,TRBV5-1,CASSTGLAGDGIDTQYF
-,TRBV5-1,CASSLVGFYEQYF
once,TRBV6-1,CASSERDRGTMSTDTQYF